This entry is about one TCR beta chain. This sample was taken from a study of cytomegalovirus exposure and HLA in healthy donors. The study ran its PCR with 60 Vbeta and 13 Jbeta primers. Produced via immunoSEQ multiplex PCR; TCRdb's table is partial and in-frame only. The sample lists approximately 53,000 clones, about 78% occurring once. Germline assignment: CDR1 SQVTM and CDR2 ANQGSEA. The CDR3 has 14 residues. With 6 bases clipped from V and 5 bases from J, the junction kept 12 bases outside the gene matches. This receptor was obtained from a man aged 25-45 years in good health and CMV-seropositive. V gene TRBV29-1 combines with J gene TRBJ1-1; 7 bases are shared with TRBD1. The sample comprised PBMCs. The CDR3 sequence: CSVKNTQGVTEAFF. Written as DNA, the CDR3 is TGCAGCGTCAAAAACACCCAGGGGGTTACTGAAGCTTTCTTT.